This TCR beta chain is from a study of identifying expanded T cells in peripheral blood. General study points: Over around two and four weeks, about 15 and 19 clones changed, versus around 1.3 between replicates. Clone count variance between roughly 2-week samples rose with total template count.

About this clone itself: Antigen: not known.

The repertoire was sequenced with immunoSEQ multiplex PCR; TCRdb's copy has only in-frame clones and lacks some. Of about 110,000 clones listed, about 87% were seen once; the top ten hold 6.5% to 9%. No infections or other immune events were documented during collection. This TCR came from a person aged 18 to 75 in good health. Sequencing used blood.

CDR3 nucleotides: TGTGCCAGCAGGAAGGACACAGGTGGAAACTATGGCTACACCTTC. This codes for CASRKDTGGNYGYTF. The rearrangement links TRBV6-4 to TRBJ1-2; tentative D call: TRBD1 (5 bases). There are 15 residues in the CDR3. V was shortened by 6 bases and J by 2 bases, with 16 bases between the two germline ends. CDR1 and CDR2 (germline): MRHNA, SNTAGT.